These 12 T cell receptor beta chains were all obtained from the same sample, sequenced in a study of blood T cells in healthy people across ages. Then a second PCR, running about 6 to 11 cycles, was carried out with a sample-barcoded 5' primer and a J-beta primer mix. Via MiXCR, TCRdb re-called the 5' RACE reads, giving one row per CDR3 protein. Of about 720,000 distinct CDR3 sequences listed, 22% are singletons. The material sequenced was blood. The origin of the receptors is a man aged 65 to 79 in good health.

The V call is TRBV7-9, the J call TRBJ1-2; D ambiguous. This CDR3 has 15 amino acids. CDR1 SEHNR and CDR2 FQNEAQ come from the germline V gene (reference sequence). V was trimmed by 5 bases and J by 2 bases, leaving 15 bases between them. CDR3 nucleotides: TGTGCCAGCAGCACTCCGGGCCAGCGGAACTATGGCTACACCTTC. The encoded protein is CASSTPGQRNYGYTF.

The chain uses TRBV15 and TRBJ2-3; TRBD2 matches 12 bases. Unmatched junction bases numbered 8, after V lost 2 bases and J lost 5 bases. The CDR3 has 17 residues. Germline V gives CDR1 LNHNV, CDR2 YYDKDF (reference sequence). The DNA for the CDR3 is TGTGCCACCAGCAGACAACCCCCGGGACTAGCGGGAGATACGCAGTATTTT. Protein: CATSRQPPGLAGDTQYF.

This clonotype was detected only a few times. A junction boundary mismatches the germline segment, possibly from a read error. This rearrangement joins TRBV18 to TRBJ1-1; 7 bases agree with TRBD1. Germline V gene lookup returns CDR1 KGHSH and CDR2 LQKENI. This CDR3 is built from 14 residues. Here the CDR3 DNA reads TGTGCCAACTCACTAGCCCAGGGGGATACTGAAGCTTTCTTT. Protein: CANSLAQGDTEAFF.

This clonotype has a handful of counts. The chain combines TRBV24-1 with TRBJ2-1; TRBD1 agrees at 9 bases. The ends lost 5 bases at V and 8 bases at J; junction bases unmatched: 9. The CDR3 totals 15 residues. CDR1 is KGHDR, CDR2 SFDVKD, per germline. The CDR3 spells CATSAGQGALHEQFF. The DNA of the CDR3 is TGTGCCACCAGTGCGGGACAGGGTGCCCTCCATGAGCAGTTCTTC.

The chain has TRBV29-1 and TRBJ2-2; a possible D gene is TRBD1 (5 bases). This CDR3 contains 14 residues. V was trimmed by 5 bases and J by 5 bases, leaving 15 bases between them. Germline CDR1 and CDR2: SQVTM and ANQGSEA. The DNA of the CDR3 is TGCAGCGTTCTAGGGGCGGTGAGGACCGGGGAGCTGTTTTTT. Encoded protein: CSVLGAVRTGELFF.

This rearrangement joins TRBV5-6 to TRBJ2-1, with 7 nucleotides matching TRBD1. The germline CDR1 and CDR2 sequences are SGHDT and YYEEEE. Unmatched junction bases numbered 10, after V lost 4 bases and J lost 3 bases. CDR3 length: 16 amino acids. DNA of the CDR3: TGTGCCAGCAGCCACCCACAGGGGACGTACTACAATGAGCAGTTCTTC. It specifies CASSHPQGTYYNEQFF.

The J gene is TRBJ2-4, the V gene TRBV6-5, with a possible D match to TRBD1 (5 bases). CDR3 size: 13 residues. Germline assignment: CDR1 MNHEY and CDR2 SVGAGI. Deletions cut 0 bases from V and 8 bases from J, with 8 bases between. In nucleotides, the CDR3 is TGTGCCAGCAGTTACTCGGGCAGGGACATTCAGTACTTC. It is translated as CASSYSGRDIQYF.

The gene calls are TRBV28 and TRBJ2-3; D possibly corresponds to TRBD2 (5 bases). From germline, CDR1 is MDHEN and CDR2 SYDVKM. The CDR3 sequence is 11 residues long. The ends were cut back, 1 base at V and 11 bases at J, with 7 bases in the middle. The CDR3 reads CASSLLSGQYF. The CDR3 bases are TGTGCCAGCAGTTTATTAAGCGGGCAGTATTTT.

This clonotype was counted ten times or more. The chain is built from TRBV12-3 or TRBV12-4 and TRBJ2-2, with D unresolved. The CDR3 is 12 residues long. V was trimmed by 2 bases and J by 5 bases, leaving 3 bases between them. DNA of the CDR3: TGTGCCAGCAGTTTAATAACCGGGGAGCTGTTTTTT. It codes for CASSLITGELFF.

The chain carries TRBV5-5 and TRBJ2-6; TRBD1 is a possible D gene (6 bases). Germline V gene data show CDR1 as SGHKS and CDR2 as YYEKEE (reference sequence). Trimming pared 6 bases from V and 4 bases from J, leaving 14 bases between. The CDR3 is 15 residues long. The CDR3 bases are TGTGCCAGCACTATTCAGGGGCTGGGGGCCAACGTCCTGACTTTC. It is translated as CASTIQGLGANVLTF.

This clonotype appeared many times. V and J are TRBV7-2 and TRBJ2-4, with D perhaps TRBD2 (6 bases). Germline V CDR1 and CDR2: SGHTA, FQGNSA. The V and J ends lost 3 bases and 0 bases respectively, with 9 bases between them. There are 15 residues in the CDR3. CDR3 sequence: CASSFSGLAKNIQYF. For the CDR3, the DNA is TGTGCCAGCAGCTTTAGCGGTCTAGCCAAAAACATTCAGTACTTC. Combining the CDR3 with reference TRBV7-2 and TRBJ2-4 gives the whole variable domain GAGVSQSPSNKVTEKGKDVELRCDPISGHTALYWYRQSLGQGLEFLIYFQGNSAPDKSGLPSDRFSAERTGGSVSTLTIQRTQQEDSAVYLCASSFSGLAKNIQYFGAGTRLSVL.

This chain uses TRBV10-3 with TRBJ2-1; TRBD2 matches at 10 bases. The length of the CDR3 is 16 residues. V gave up 3 bases and J gave up 7 bases; unmatched junction bases: 9. CDR1 is ENHRY and CDR2 is SYGVKD in the germline V gene. The CDR3 loop reads CAISDWGTSVGNEQFF. CDR3 sequence (DNA): TGTGCCATCAGTGATTGGGGGACTAGCGTCGGTAATGAGCAGTTCTTC.